This T cell receptor (beta chain) is from a study of blood T cell repertoires in COVID-19. On the study more broadly: Italy, Spain and the United States were the sources of the convalescent and acute COVID-19 samples. PBMCs, B-cell-depleted T cells, or T cells provided the cDNA or gDNA that made up the material.

Under the authors' procedure: Amplification from reference gene primers served as the basis for estimated nucleated cell counts. TCRdb's copy holds only in-frame clones and misses some; the assay was immunoSEQ multiplex PCR. V and J calls and clone size are as listed in that table; D and trimming were resolved from the DNA. The sample yields some 150,000 clones, approximately 85% seen once. The CDR3 runs 21 residues. V lost 2 bases and J lost 1; bases outside the gene matches: 20. From germline, CDR1 is SGHDN and CDR2 FVKESK. The origin of this receptor is a human donor with acute or convalescent COVID-19. The donor label of this sample is uncertain. The chain links TRBV14 to TRBJ1-2; TRBD1 matches at 9 bases. The sample comprised peripheral blood. The CDR3 reads CASSQSFTFTGGALDNYGYTF. CDR3 sequence (DNA): TGTGCCAGCAGCCAATCCTTTACTTTTACAGGGGGCGCTCTTGATAACTATGGCTACACCTTC.